What follows describes a single T cell receptor (beta chain). Its antigen is currently unknown. Healthy bone marrow donors made up the cohort. The record originates from a study of cytomegalovirus exposure and HLA in healthy donors. Broader study findings: Common viral pathogens seemed, in a later analysis, to connect with several of the most significant clusters.

The germline V gene has CDR1 SGHVS and CDR2 FNYEAQ. Trimming left V 2 bases short and J 1 base short, with 8 bases between. This CDR3 spans 14 amino acids. In the PCR, 60 Vbeta and 13 Jbeta primers were used. Assay: immunoSEQ multiplex PCR; the TCRdb copy retains only in-frame clones and omits some. The data contain about 99,000 clones, around three quarters of them seen just once; the ten biggest clones take up less than 3.5%. V gene TRBV7-6 combines with J gene TRBJ1-1; weak D call: TRBD1 (5 bases). Specimen: PBMCs. The TCR sequence derives from a male donor in good health and CMV-seropositive. Here the CDR3 reads CASSLKGSNTEAFF. In nucleotides, the CDR3 is TGTGCCAGCAGCTTAAAGGGGTCGAACACTGAAGCTTTCTTT.